Listed below are T cell receptor beta chains from one sample, sequenced in a study of T cells after posttransplantation cyclophosphamide. Method: immunoSEQ multiplex PCR; TCRdb's copy keeps in-frame clones and lacks some. Among 10,000 or so clones listed, 85% were seen once. Specimen: PBMCs, collected more than 1,700 days after allogeneic stem cell transplant with posttransplant cyclophosphamide. Source of these receptors: a female patient aged 50-60 years who received an allogeneic stem cell transplant from a related donor, was CMV-positive, and had no GVHD. Some T cells may be supplied by the graft donor. Each CDR3 is given with its conserved first and last residue. D genes are given only for firm matches. Clone size is shown for a subset of rows, as once, few, many or a class of expanded clone.

TRBV10-3	TRBD2	once	TRBJ2-7	CAISESGATSGTLYEQYF	TGTGCCATCAGTGAGTCGGGAGCAACTAGCGGGACTTTATACGAGCAGTACTTC
TRBV5-1	-	-	TRBJ2-5	CASSGDFGETQYF	TGCGCCAGCAGCGGGGACTTTGGAGAGACCCAGTACTTC
TRBV9	-	-	TRBJ2-5	CASSGPGVKETQYF	TGTGCCAGCAGCGGACCGGGGGTCAAAGAGACCCAGTACTTC
TRBV11-2	-	-	TRBJ2-5	CASSLNRGGQETQYF	TGTGCCAGCAGCTTGAACAGGGGGGGCCAGGAGACCCAGTACTTC
TRBV10-3	-	-	TRBJ1-2	CAITPGGLGYTF	TGTGCCATCACCCCGGGGGGGTTGGGCTACACCTTC
TRBV6-1	-	-	TRBJ1-5	CASNGGGQPQHF	TGTGCCAGCAACGGGGGGGGTCAGCCCCAGCATTTT
TRBV7-3	-	-	TRBJ2-4	CASSLMGRGGIQYF	TGTGCCAGCAGCTTAATGGGGCGGGGAGGCATTCAGTACTTC
TRBV10-1	TRBD1	-	TRBJ1-1	CASSETGGRGNTEAFF	TGCGCCAGCAGCGAAACAGGGGGCCGGGGGAACACTGAAGCTTTCTTT
TRBV30	TRBD1	-	TRBJ2-7	CAWNSPGQGFYEQYF	TGTGCCTGGAATTCTCCGGGACAGGGGTTCTACGAGCAGTACTTC
TRBV5-1	TRBD2	-	TRBJ2-3	CASRLAGASADTQYF	TGCGCCAGCAGACTAGCGGGAGCCAGCGCAGATACGCAGTATTTT
TRBV25-1	-	-	TRBJ1-1	CASSEWRQLNTEAFF	TGTGCCAGCAGTGAATGGCGACAGTTAAACACTGAAGCTTTCTTT
TRBV2	-	-	TRBJ1-5	CASNAPGNQPQHF	TGTGCCAGCAACGCCCCAGGCAATCAGCCCCAGCATTTT
TRBV7-3	TRBD1	-	TRBJ2-6	CASSLRDRASGANVLTF	TGTGCCAGCAGCTTACGGGACAGAGCATCTGGGGCCAACGTCCTGACTTTC
TRBV6-5	TRBD1	-	TRBJ2-7	CASSFGQGPYEQYF	TGTGCCAGCAGTTTCGGACAGGGACCCTACGAGCAGTACTTC
TRBV9	-	-	TRBJ1-4	CASSARAGVEKLFF	TGTGCCAGCAGCGCCCGAGCAGGGGTTGAAAAACTGTTTTTT
TRBV27	TRBD1	-	TRBJ2-1	CASSLLGQGINEQFF	TGTGCCAGCAGTTTATTGGGACAGGGGATCAATGAGCAGTTCTTC
TRBV7-9	-	-	TRBJ2-1	CASRVGAGYNEQFF	TGTGCCAGCAGGGTAGGGGCTGGCTACAATGAGCAGTTCTTC
TRBV19	-	-	TRBJ1-1	CASSLALLNTEAFF	TGTGCCAGTAGTTTGGCCCTCCTGAACACTGAAGCTTTCTTT
TRBV7-9	-	-	TRBJ2-5	CASRGQNQETQYF	TGTGCCAGCAGAGGACAGAATCAAGAGACCCAGTACTTC
TRBV2	TRBD2	-	TRBJ2-7	CASREGLAGGYEQYF	TGTGCCAGCAGGGAAGGACTAGCTGGGGGCTACGAGCAGTACTTC
TRBV28	-	-	TRBJ2-3	CASPPAGVPPSTDTQYF	TGTGCCAGCCCCCCGGCCGGGGTGCCTCCTAGCACAGATACGCAGTATTTT
TRBV6-5	TRBD1	-	TRBJ2-1	CASSYSGQSGEQFF	TGTGCCAGCAGTTACTCGGGACAGTCGGGTGAGCAGTTCTTC
TRBV7-9	-	-	TRBJ1-2	CASSSWGEYDGYTF	TGTGCCAGCAGCTCTTGGGGGGAATATGATGGCTACACCTTC
TRBV9	-	-	TRBJ2-5	CASSTGTRKETQYF	TGTGCCAGCAGCACCGGGACACGGAAAGAGACCCAGTACTTC
TRBV6-6	-	-	TRBJ2-1	CASSFISGDNEQFF	TGTGCCAGCAGTTTCATAAGCGGAGACAATGAGCAGTTCTTC
TRBV6-5	-	-	TRBJ2-5	CASSYGEVETQYF	TGTGCCAGCAGTTACGGGGAGGTGGAGACCCAGTACTTC
TRBV5-1	-	-	TRBJ1-2	CASSPVRDTLGLANYGYTF	TGCGCCAGCAGCCCGGTCCGGGACACTTTAGGTTTAGCTAACTATGGCTACACCTTC